These 10 T cell receptor beta chains originate from one sample sequenced in a study of technical replicates of blood from a handful of donors. Profiling relied on immunoSEQ multiplex PCR, and the TCRdb table lists in-frame clones only, not all of them. The sample includes 76,000 or so clones, 91% of them seen just once. Material: T cells isolated from PBMCs. These receptors all come from a human donor in good health.

On this clone: Relative to the germline gene, one junction end is altered; a read error may explain this. The V and J genes are TRBV6-5 and TRBJ2-1; the match to TRBD1 covers 9 bases. This CDR3 contains 15 residues. In germline, CDR1 is MNHEY, CDR2 SVGAGI. The CDR3 spells CASSYTGGSHNEQFF. CDR3 in DNA: TGTGCCAGCAGTTATACAGGGGGCTCCCACAATGAGCAGTTCTTC.

The chain has TRBV5-1 and TRBJ1-1; D gene unclear. Between the trimmed V and J ends, which lost 2 bases and 0 bases, there was a span of 8 bases. Germline-derived CDR1 and CDR2 are SGHRS and YFSETQ. This CDR3 is 14 amino acids long. The CDR3 sequence is CASSLSGLNTEAFF. CDR3 nucleotides: TGCGCCAGCAGCTTATCAGGATTGAACACTGAAGCTTTCTTT.

This clone appeared a single time. The CDR3 spells CASSWTSGGSYEQYF. The CDR3 DNA reads TGTGCCAGCAGCTGGACTAGCGGGGGCTCCTACGAGCAGTACTTC. This chain joins TRBV7-8 and TRBJ2-7; TRBD2 matches at 13 bases. The CDR3 extends over 15 amino acids. Germline CDR1 and CDR2: SGHVS and FQNEAQ. V shed 4 bases and J 0 bases; nucleotides not matched to a gene: 0.

V gene TRBV19 combines with J gene TRBJ1-1, with 7 bases that match TRBD1. There are 14 residues in the CDR3. Unmatched junction bases numbered 9, after V lost 4 bases and J lost 7 bases. The germline V gene encodes CDR1 LNHDA and CDR2 SQIVND (reference sequence). DNA of the CDR3: TGTGCCAGTAGTACTTACAGGGGTCTGATTGAAGCTTTCTTT. It is translated as CASSTYRGLIEAFF.

The V call is TRBV6-5, the J call TRBJ2-1; 12 positions agree with TRBD2. Germline V gene lookup returns CDR1 MNHEY and CDR2 SVGAGI. V was pared by 6 bases and J by 6 bases, with 0 bases of the junction left unmatched. The length of the CDR3 is 13 residues. The CDR3 DNA reads as TGTGCCAGCAGACTAGCGGGGGGCAATGAGCAGTTCTTC. This gives the protein CASRLAGGNEQFF.

The chain joins TRBV9 to TRBJ2-7; 11 bases line up with TRBD2. CDR3 length: 16 amino acids. Germline V CDR1 and CDR2: SGDLS, YYNGEE. With 4 bases clipped from V and 2 bases from J, the junction kept 8 bases outside the gene matches. The CDR3: CASSPTSGGFTYEQYF. The CDR3 DNA reads as TGTGCCAGCAGCCCAACTAGCGGGGGATTTACCTACGAGCAGTACTTC. Supplemented by reference TRBV9 and TRBJ2-7, the full variable domain reads DSGVTQTPKHLITATGQRVTLRCSPRSGDLSVYWYQQSLDQGLQFLIQYYNGEERAKGNILERFSAQQFPDLHSELNLSSLELGDSALYFCASSPTSGGFTYEQYFGPGTRLTVT.

A few counts support this clone. The V call is TRBV2, the J call TRBJ1-1, with D possibly matching TRBD1 (6 bases). CDR1 is SNHLY, CDR2 FYNNEI, per germline. The CDR3 sequence is 14 residues long. Trimming cost V 9 bases and J 0 bases, with 14 bases left between them. The CDR3 here is CARSRDNMNTEAFF. The DNA for the CDR3 is TGTGCCAGGTCCCGGGACAACATGAACACTGAAGCTTTCTTT.

V usage is TRBV7-9 and J usage is TRBJ1-1; no definite D call. Trimming cost V 5 bases and J 1 base, with 5 bases left between them. The CDR3 loop spans 12 amino acids. Germline CDR1 and CDR2: SEHNR and FQNEAQ (reference sequence). The CDR3 loop is CASSPKNTEAFF. For the CDR3, the DNA is TGTGCCAGCAGCCCAAAGAACACTGAAGCTTTCTTT.

The rearrangement joins TRBV5-4 to TRBJ2-7, with TRBD2 matching over 8 bases. The CDR3 extends over 14 amino acids. V gave up 4 bases and J gave up 2 bases; unmatched junction bases: 5. In germline, CDR1 is SGHNT, CDR2 YYREEE (reference sequence). The CDR3 region is CASSPVGLAYEQYF. The CDR3 nucleotides read TGTGCCAGCAGCCCTGTGGGACTAGCCTACGAGCAGTACTTC. Drawing the rest from reference TRBV5-4 and TRBJ2-7, the complete variable domain is ETGVTQSPTHLIKTRGQQVTLRCSSQSGHNTVSWYQQALGQGPQFIFQYYREEENGRGNFPPRFSGLQFPNYSSELNVNALELDDSALYLCASSPVGLAYEQYFGPGTRLTVT.

CDR3 sequence: CASSLGAGLTDTQYF. The CDR3 bases are TGCGCCAGCAGCTTAGGAGCGGGACTCACAGATACGCAGTATTTT. This chain connects TRBV5-1 to TRBJ2-3; 7 bases fit TRBD2. CDR3 length: 15 amino acids. J lost 2 bases, V lost 2 bases, and 5 bases had no gene match. Looked up from germline, CDR1 is SGHRS and CDR2 is YFSETQ.